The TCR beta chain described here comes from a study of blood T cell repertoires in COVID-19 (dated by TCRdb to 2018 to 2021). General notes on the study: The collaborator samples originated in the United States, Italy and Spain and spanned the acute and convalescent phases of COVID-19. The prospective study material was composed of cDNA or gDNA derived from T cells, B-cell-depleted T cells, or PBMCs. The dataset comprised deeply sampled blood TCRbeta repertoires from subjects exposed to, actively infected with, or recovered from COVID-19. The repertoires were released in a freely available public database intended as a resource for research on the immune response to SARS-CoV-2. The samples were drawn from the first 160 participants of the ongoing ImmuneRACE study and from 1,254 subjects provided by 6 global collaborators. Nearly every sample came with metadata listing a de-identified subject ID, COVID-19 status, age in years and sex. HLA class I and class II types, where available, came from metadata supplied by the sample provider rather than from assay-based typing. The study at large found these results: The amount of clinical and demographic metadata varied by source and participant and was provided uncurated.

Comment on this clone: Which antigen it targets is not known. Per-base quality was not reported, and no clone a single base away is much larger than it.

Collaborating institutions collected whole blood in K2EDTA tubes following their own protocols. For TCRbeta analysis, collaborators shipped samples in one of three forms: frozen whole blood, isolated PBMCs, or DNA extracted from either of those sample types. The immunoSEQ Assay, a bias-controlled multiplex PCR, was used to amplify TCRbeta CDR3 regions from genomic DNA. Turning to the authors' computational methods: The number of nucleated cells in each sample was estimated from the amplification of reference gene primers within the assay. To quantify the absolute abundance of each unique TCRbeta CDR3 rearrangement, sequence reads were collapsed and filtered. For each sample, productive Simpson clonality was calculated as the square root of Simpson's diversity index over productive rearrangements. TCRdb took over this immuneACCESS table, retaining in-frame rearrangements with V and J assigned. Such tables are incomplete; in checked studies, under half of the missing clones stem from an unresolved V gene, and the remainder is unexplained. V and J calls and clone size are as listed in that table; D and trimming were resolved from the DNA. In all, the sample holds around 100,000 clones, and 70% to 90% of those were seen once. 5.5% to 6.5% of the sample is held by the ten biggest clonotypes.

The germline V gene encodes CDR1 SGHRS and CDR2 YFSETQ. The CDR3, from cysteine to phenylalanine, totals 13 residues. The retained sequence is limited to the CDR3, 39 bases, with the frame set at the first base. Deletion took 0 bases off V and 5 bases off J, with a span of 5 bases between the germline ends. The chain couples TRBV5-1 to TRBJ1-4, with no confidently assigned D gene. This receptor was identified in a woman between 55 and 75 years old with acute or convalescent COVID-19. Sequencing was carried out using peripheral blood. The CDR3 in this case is CASSLGTNEKLFF. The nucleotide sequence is TGCGCCAGCAGCTTGGGTACAAATGAAAAACTGTTTTTT.